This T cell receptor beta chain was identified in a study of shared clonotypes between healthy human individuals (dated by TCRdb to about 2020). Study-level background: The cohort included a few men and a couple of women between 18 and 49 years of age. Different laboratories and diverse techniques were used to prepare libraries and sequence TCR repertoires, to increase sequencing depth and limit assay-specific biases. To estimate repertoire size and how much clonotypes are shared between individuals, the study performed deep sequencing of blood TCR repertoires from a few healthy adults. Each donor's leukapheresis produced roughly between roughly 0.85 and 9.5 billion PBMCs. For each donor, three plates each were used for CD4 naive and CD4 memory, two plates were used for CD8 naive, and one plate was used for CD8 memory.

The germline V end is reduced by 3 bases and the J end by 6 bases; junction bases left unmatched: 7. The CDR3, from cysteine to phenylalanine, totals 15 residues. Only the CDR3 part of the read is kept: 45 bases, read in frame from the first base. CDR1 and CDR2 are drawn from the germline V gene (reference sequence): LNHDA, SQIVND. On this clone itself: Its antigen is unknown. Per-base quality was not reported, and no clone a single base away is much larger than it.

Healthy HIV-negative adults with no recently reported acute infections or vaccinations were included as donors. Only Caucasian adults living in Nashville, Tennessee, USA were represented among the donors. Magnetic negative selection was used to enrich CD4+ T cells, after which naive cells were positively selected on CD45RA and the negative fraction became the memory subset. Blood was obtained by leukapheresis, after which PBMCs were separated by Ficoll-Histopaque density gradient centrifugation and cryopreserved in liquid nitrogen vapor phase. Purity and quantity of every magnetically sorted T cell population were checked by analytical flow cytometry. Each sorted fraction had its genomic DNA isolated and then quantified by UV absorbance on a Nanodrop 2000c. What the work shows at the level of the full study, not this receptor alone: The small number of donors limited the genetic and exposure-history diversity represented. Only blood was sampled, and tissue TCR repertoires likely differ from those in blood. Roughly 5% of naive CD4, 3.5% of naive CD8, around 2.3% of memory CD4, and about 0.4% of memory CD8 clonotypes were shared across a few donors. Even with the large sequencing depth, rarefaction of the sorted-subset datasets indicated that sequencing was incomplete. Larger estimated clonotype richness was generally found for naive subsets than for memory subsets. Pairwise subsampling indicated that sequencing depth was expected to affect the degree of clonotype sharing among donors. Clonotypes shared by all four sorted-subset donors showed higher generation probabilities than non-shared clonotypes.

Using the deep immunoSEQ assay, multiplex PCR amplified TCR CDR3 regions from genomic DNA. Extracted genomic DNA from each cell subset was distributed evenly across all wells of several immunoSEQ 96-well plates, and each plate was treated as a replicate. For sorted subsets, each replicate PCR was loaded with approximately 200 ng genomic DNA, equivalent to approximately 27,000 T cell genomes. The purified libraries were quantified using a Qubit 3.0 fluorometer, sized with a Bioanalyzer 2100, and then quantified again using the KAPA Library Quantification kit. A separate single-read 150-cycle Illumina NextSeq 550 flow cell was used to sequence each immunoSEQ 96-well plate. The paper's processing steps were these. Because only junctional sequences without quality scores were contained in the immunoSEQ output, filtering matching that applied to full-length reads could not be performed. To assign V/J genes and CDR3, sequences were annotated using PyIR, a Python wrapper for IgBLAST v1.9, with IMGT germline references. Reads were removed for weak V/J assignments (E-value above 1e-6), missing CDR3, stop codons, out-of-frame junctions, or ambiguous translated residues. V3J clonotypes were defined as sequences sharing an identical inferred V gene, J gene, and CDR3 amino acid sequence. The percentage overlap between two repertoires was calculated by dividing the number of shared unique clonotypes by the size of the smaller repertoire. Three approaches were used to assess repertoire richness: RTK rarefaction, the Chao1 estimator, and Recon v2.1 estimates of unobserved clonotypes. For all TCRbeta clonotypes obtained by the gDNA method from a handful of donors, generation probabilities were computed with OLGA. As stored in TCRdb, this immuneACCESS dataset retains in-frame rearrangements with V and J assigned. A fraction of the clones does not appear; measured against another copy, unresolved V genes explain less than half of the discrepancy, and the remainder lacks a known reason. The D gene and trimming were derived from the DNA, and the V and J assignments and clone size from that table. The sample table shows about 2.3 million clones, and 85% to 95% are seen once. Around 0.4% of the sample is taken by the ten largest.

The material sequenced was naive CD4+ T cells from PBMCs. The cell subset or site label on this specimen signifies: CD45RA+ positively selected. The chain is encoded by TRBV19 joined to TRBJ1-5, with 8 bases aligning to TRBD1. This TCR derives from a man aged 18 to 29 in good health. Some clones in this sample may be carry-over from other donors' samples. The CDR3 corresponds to CASSIDRGRIQPQHF. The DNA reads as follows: TGTGCCAGTAGTATCGACAGGGGTAGGATTCAGCCCCAGCATTTT.